The table lists the clone carrying this TCR beta chain with a few counts. TCRdb reprocessed the 5' RACE reads via MiXCR and lists one record per CDR3 protein. The repertoire consists of roughly 150,000 distinct CDR3 sequences, with almost 25% occurring once and the leading ten covering approximately 24%. This entry belongs to a study of T-cell memory formation after mild COVID-19. Unmatched junction bases numbered 7, after V lost 5 bases and J lost 6 bases. The CDR3 spans 14 residues. Germline CDR1 reads SGHTA; CDR2 reads FQGTGA. This TCR came from an adult woman who had mild COVID-19 (a few samples of this study predate the infection). Cell type and time point are not known. V gene TRBV7-3 combines with J gene TRBJ2-1; the match to TRBD2 covers 7 bases. The sequencing input was PBMCs or a T cell subset sorted from them (not recorded which). The CDR3, as DNA: TGTGCCAGCAGCCTGGGGGGGGACTTCAATGAGCAGTTCTTC. Amino acid sequence: CASSLGGDFNEQFF. The whole variable domain, filled in from reference TRBV7-3 and TRBJ2-1, reads GAGVSQTPSNKVTEKGKYVELRCDPISGHTALYWYRQSLGQGPEFLIYFQGTGAADDSGLPNDRFFAVRPEGSVSTLKIQRTERGDSAVYLCASSLGGDFNEQFFGPGTRLTVL.